Following are 26 T cell receptor beta chains from one sample sequenced in a study of CD8+ T cells in alopecia areata (dated by TCRdb to the late 2010s). The library was obtained by the immunoSEQ multiplex PCR assay. To provide template for TCR sequencing, every sample had RNA extracted and reverse transcribed into cDNA. The table comes from immuneACCESS by way of TCRdb, which keeps in-frame sequences with V and J called. Part of the clones is missing from these tables; in studies checked, under half for an unresolved V gene and the rest for unknown reasons. In this sample the table shows 95,000 to 100,000 clones, roughly 60% of which occur a single time. The top ten hold about 17% of the sample. The treatment or condition label on this specimen signifies: oral pan-JAK inhibitor, 5-10 mg twice daily. Sequencing was performed on CD8+ T cells sorted from blood, taken at roughly week 55, from a patient treated with tofacitinib. The receptors shown here come from a human donor with alopecia areata.

Turning to this clone: In the same sample, other DNA sequences code for this CDR3. The chain links TRBV29-1 to TRBJ2-5; D call uncertain. The V gene lost 6 bases and the J gene lost 2 bases, with 7 bases spanning the gap. Germline lookup yields CDR1 SQVTM and CDR2 ANQGSEA. CDR3 length: 11 residues. The CDR3 sequence: CSVARQETQYF. The CDR3, as DNA: TGCAGCGTCGCAAGGCAAGAGACCCAGTACTTC.

V gene TRBV4-1 combines with J gene TRBJ1-5; the D gene is possibly TRBD1 (5 bases). V lost 4 bases, J lost 8 bases, and 15 bases lay in between. Germline lookup yields CDR1 MGHRA and CDR2 YSYEKL. The CDR3 sequence is 14 residues long. For the CDR3, the DNA is TGCGCCAGCAGCCTCCCCGGGGACCTTAAGCCCCAGCATTTT. This encodes CASSLPGDLKPQHF.

There are a few counts of this clone. The V and J genes are TRBV7-9 and TRBJ1-2; the D is unclear. The germline V and J ends were trimmed by 5 bases and 6 bases, with 13 bases remaining between them. The germline V gene encodes CDR1 SEHNR and CDR2 FQNEAQ (reference sequence). The CDR3 is made up of 13 amino acids. CDR3 DNA: TGTGCCAGCAGCCCCCCCGGGTCGGATGGCTACACCTTC. Residues: CASSPPGSDGYTF.

This clone was found a few times. The chain joins TRBV23-1 to TRBJ2-3, with 15 bases matching TRBD2. TRBV23-1 is placed among ORFs of uncertain function. This CDR3 contains 19 residues. Unmatched junction bases numbered 12, after V lost 7 bases and J lost 1 base. CDR3 coding DNA: TGCGCCAGCACACGGACTAGCGGGGGGGTAGGTGGTGGCACAGATACGCAGTATTTT. Translated: CASTRTSGGVGGGTDTQYF.

This clone was detected only a few times. The chain joins TRBV7-2 to TRBJ2-7, with 7 bases matching TRBD1. The CDR3 totals 14 residues. Germline CDR1 is SGHTA and CDR2 is FQGNSA. Trimming took 5 bases from V and 6 from J; bases not matched to a gene: 10. CDR3 in DNA: TGTGCCAGCAGCCTGAGGGACAGAGCGGTCGAGCAGTACTTC. It encodes CASSLRDRAVEQYF.

This chain links TRBV7-9 with TRBJ2-3; D ambiguous. Trimming left V 6 bases short and J 4 bases short, with 17 bases between. Germline V gene data show CDR1 as SEHNR and CDR2 as FQNEAQ (reference sequence). This CDR3 has 15 amino acids. CDR3 loop: CASRQTDLGPDTQYF. In DNA, the CDR3 is TGTGCCAGCAGACAGACGGACCTAGGGCCAGATACGCAGTATTTT.

J is TRBJ1-1 and V is TRBV4-1, with a possible D match to TRBD1 (6 bases). The V end lost 2 bases, the J end lost 2 bases, and 9 bases lay between the germline ends. This CDR3 region has 14 residues. Germline assignment: CDR1 MGHRA and CDR2 YSYEKL. As DNA, the CDR3 is TGCGCCAGCAGCCAAAGGACAGCTAACACTGAAGCTTTCTTT. Translated: CASSQRTANTEAFF.

This chain uses TRBV15 with TRBJ2-5; tentative D call: TRBD2 (6 bases). Trimming took off 0 bases at V and 9 bases at J, with 17 bases between the two ends. The CDR3 sequence is 15 residues long. Germline values: CDR1 LNHNV, CDR2 YYDKDF (reference sequence). The CDR3 spells CATSRDRGTPWAQYF. CDR3 in DNA: TGTGCCACCAGCAGAGATCGCGGGACCCCATGGGCCCAGTACTTC.

V gene TRBV6-6 combines with J gene TRBJ1-1; 8 bases align to TRBD1. This CDR3 contains 16 residues. V shed 7 bases and J 4 bases; nucleotides not matched to a gene: 14. Germline V CDR1 and CDR2: MNHNY, SVGAGI (reference sequence). CDR3 residues: CASIGAGGKGTTEAFF. For the CDR3, the DNA is TGTGCCAGCATTGGCGCAGGGGGCAAAGGGACCACTGAAGCTTTCTTT.

This clone has a count of ten or more. V is TRBV19 and J is TRBJ2-1; 11 bases fit TRBD2. Trimming at V came to 6 bases and at J to 4 bases, leaving 5 bases not matched to a gene. Germline CDR1 and CDR2: LNHDA and SQIVND (reference sequence). The CDR3 sequence is 15 residues long. The CDR3 coding sequence is TGTGCCAGTAGACCTACTAGCGGGGGTTACAATGAGCAGTTCTTC. Translated, it gives CASRPTSGGYNEQFF.

This sequence joins TRBV7-9 and TRBJ1-5; D might be TRBD1 (6 bases). Trimming took off 8 bases at V and 0 bases at J, with 11 bases between the two ends. Per germline, CDR1 SEHNR and CDR2 FQNEAQ (reference sequence). The CDR3 is made up of 14 amino acids. The CDR3 sequence: CASGTGNSNQPQHF. The CDR3 nucleotides are TGTGCCAGCGGCACAGGGAATAGCAATCAGCCCCAGCATTTT. The full variable domain, in which reference TRBV7-9 and TRBJ1-5 provide the parts outside the CDR3, is DTGVSQNPRHKITKRGQNVTFRCDPISEHNRLYWYRQTLGQGPEFLTYFQNEAQLEKSRLLSDRFSAERPKGSFSTLEIQRTEQGDSAMYLCASGTGNSNQPQHFGDGTRLSIL.

The chain is built from TRBV5-1 and TRBJ1-1; D not certain. The V gene's germline CDR1 is SGHRS and CDR2 YFSETQ. The CDR3 has 12 residues. Trimming took 3 bases from V and 3 from J, leaving 6 bases between them. CDR3 loop: CASSSDHTEAFF. CDR3 DNA: TGCGCCAGCAGCTCAGACCACACTGAAGCTTTCTTT.

This clone was counted only a few times. The V gene is TRBV14, the J gene TRBJ1-1; D ambiguous. Germline lookup yields CDR1 SGHDN and CDR2 FVKESK. Deletions cut 3 bases from V and 8 bases from J, with 10 bases between. The CDR3 has 12 amino acids. CDR3 sequence: CASSHTRWEAFF. As DNA, the CDR3 is TGTGCCAGCAGCCACACAAGGTGGGAAGCTTTCTTT.

The V and J genes are TRBV18 and TRBJ1-4; the D is unclear. The CDR3 contains 15 residues. Germline V lookup: CDR1 KGHSH, CDR2 LQKENI. With 3 bases removed from V and 8 bases from J, the gap between germline ends came to 16 bases. The CDR3 protein is CASSPPLSGGEKLFF. DNA for the CDR3: TGTGCCAGCTCACCCCCCCTCTCCGGTGGAGAAAAACTGTTTTTT.

This rearrangement joins TRBV6-5 to TRBJ1-2; 10 bases are a match to TRBD1. V gave up 2 bases and J gave up 7 bases; unmatched junction bases: 4. Germline CDR1 reads MNHEY; CDR2 reads SVGAGI. CDR3 length equals 14 residues. The CDR3: CASSYDRGLSGYTF. The CDR3, as DNA: TGTGCCAGCAGTTACGACAGGGGGCTCTCTGGCTACACCTTC.

The rearrangement links TRBV13 to TRBJ1-1; no clear D gene. V was shortened by 3 bases and J by 3 bases, with 17 bases between the two germline ends. The CDR3 is 16 amino acids. The germline V gene encodes CDR1 PRHDT and CDR2 FYEKMQ (reference sequence). The CDR3, as DNA: TGTGCCAGCAGCTTCAGTTTGGCCGGAGGATACACTGAAGCTTTCTTT. Translating it yields CASSFSLAGGYTEAFF. Full variable domain (remainder filled in from reference TRBV13 and TRBJ1-1): AAGVIQSPRHLIKEKRETATLKCYPIPRHDTVYWYQQGPGQDPQFLISFYEKMQSDKGSIPDRFSAQQFSDYHSELNMSSLELGDSALYFCASSFSLAGGYTEAFFGQGTRLTVV.

The chain uses TRBV2 and TRBJ2-6; TRBD1 or TRBD2 may be the D gene (5 bases each). V gave up 6 bases and J gave up 0 bases, with 12 bases separating them. Per germline, CDR1 SNHLY and CDR2 FYNNEI. The CDR3 runs to 16 residues. The CDR3 here is CASSRDGYSGANVLTF. CDR3 sequence (DNA): TGTGCCAGCAGCCGGGACGGTTACTCTGGGGCCAACGTCCTGACTTTC.

The CDR3 DNA reads as TGCGCCAGCAGCTTAATACAGGGGGCGAATGAGCAGTACTTC. The encoded protein is CASSLIQGANEQYF. V and J are TRBV5-1 and TRBJ2-7; 9 nucleotides agree with TRBD1. After removal of 2 bases from V and 7 bases from J, the junction contained 7 bases not matched to a gene. CDR3 length: 14 amino acids. Germline V gives CDR1 SGHRS, CDR2 YFSETQ.

This chain joins TRBV12-5 and TRBJ2-2; TRBD2 matches at 7 bases. With 9 bases clipped from V and 3 bases from J, the junction kept 1 base outside the gene matches. The CDR3 loop spans 12 amino acids. Germline-derived CDR1 and CDR2 are LGHNT and FRNRAP. CDR3 in DNA: TGTGCTAGCGGGGGGTACACCGGGGAGCTGTTTTTT. It yields the protein CASGGYTGELFF.

The chain employs TRBV2 and TRBJ2-3; 10 bases agree with TRBD2. V was clipped by 7 bases and J by 2 bases; unmatched bases: 6. CDR3 size: 15 residues. Germline V gene sequence: CDR1 SNHLY, CDR2 FYNNEI. For the CDR3, the DNA is TGTGCCAGCACTCCTAGCGGGGGAAACACAGATACGCAGTATTTT. Protein sequence: CASTPSGGNTDTQYF.

The chain carries TRBV18 and TRBJ2-5; D unclear. Trimming took off 0 bases at V and 3 bases at J, with 2 bases between the two ends. The CDR3 has 12 residues. Germline CDR1 KGHSH, CDR2 LQKENI. CDR3 coding DNA: TGTGCCAGCTCACCACCTAAAGAGACCCAGTACTTC. Protein product: CASSPPKETQYF. Drawing the rest from reference TRBV18 and TRBJ2-5, the complete variable domain is NAGVMQNPRHLVRRRGQEARLRCSPMKGHSHVYWYRQLPEEGLKFMVYLQKENIIDESGMPKERFSAEFPKEGPSILRIQQVVRGDSAAYFCASSPPKETQYFGPGTRLLVL.

This clone was seen only a few times. The chain carries TRBV29-1 and TRBJ1-2; 8 nucleotides line up with TRBD1. Germline V lookup: CDR1 SQVTM, CDR2 ANQGSEA. Germline trimming cut 4 bases from V and 6 bases from J; bases unmatched to any gene: 13. This CDR3 spans 15 amino acids. CDR3 nucleotides: TGCAGCGTTGCTGCCAGGGGGCGCGGCAGGAATGGCTACACCTTC. Amino acids: CSVAARGRGRNGYTF.

This rearrangement joins TRBV15 to TRBJ1-5; unclear D gene. The CDR3 consists of 14 residues. The V end was cut by 3 bases, the J end by 6 bases, with 12 bases between. The germline V gene has CDR1 LNHNV and CDR2 YYDKDF (reference sequence). This CDR3 reads CATSSTSSGQPQHF. CDR3 coding DNA: TGTGCCACCAGCAGCACATCCTCGGGTCAGCCCCAGCATTTT.

The chain uses TRBV4-1 and TRBJ1-2; D remains unclear. Trimming took off 0 bases at V and 7 bases at J, with 12 bases between the two ends. CDR1 is MGHRA, CDR2 YSYEKL, per germline. CDR3 length: 14 residues. Here the CDR3 DNA reads TGCGCCAGCAGCCAAGAGAACGGGGTTTCTGGCTACACCTTC. Protein: CASSQENGVSGYTF.

This rearrangement joins TRBV6-5 to TRBJ2-5; 9 nucleotides agree with TRBD2. Per germline, CDR1 MNHEY and CDR2 SVGAGI. The CDR3 is made up of 13 amino acids. The V and J ends lost 6 bases and 5 bases, in that order; junction bases with no gene match: 4. The CDR3 nucleotides read TGTGCCAGCAGCGGCGGGGGGGAGGAGACCCAGTACTTC. Its protein is CASSGGGEETQYF.

CDR3: CASRDEATNEKLFF. CDR3 DNA sequence: TGTGCCAGCAGGGACGAAGCAACTAATGAAAAACTGTTTTTT. The chain uses TRBV2 and TRBJ1-4; no definite D call. The germline V gene encodes CDR1 SNHLY and CDR2 FYNNEI. CDR3 length: 14 amino acids. V lost 6 bases and J lost 0, with 8 bases in between.